This T cell receptor beta chain was recovered during a study of identical twins. One entry per CDR3 protein results from TCRdb running MiXCR on the 5' RACE reads. The sample lists roughly 720,000 distinct CDR3 sequences; about 20% were seen once. V shed 3 bases and J shed 3 bases, with 15 bases lying between them. Germline CDR1 and CDR2: DFQATT and SNEGSKA (reference sequence). This CDR3 comprises 15 residues. This sample was shared with a second study, whose subject was T cells expressing NK-cell markers.

The chain recombines TRBV20-1 with TRBJ1-5, with D uncertain. The TCR was taken from a woman between 18 and 29 years old in good health. Sequencing was done on a sample of PBMCs. CDR3 nucleotide sequence: TGCAGTGCTAGTCCCGATGGAAGAACCAATCAGCCCCAGCATTTT. Translation: CSASPDGRTNQPQHF.